This TCR beta chain stems from a study of regulatory T cells in long-lasting Graves disease. Whole-study findings and limits: The study found TRBV28, TRBJ1-2 and TRBJ2-5 favored in persistent disease.

As for time point: newly diagnosed GD, antithyroid drugs for less than 3 months. Extracted RNA from PBMCs served as the source of the TCR library. Germline V gene sequence: CDR1 DFQATT, CDR2 SNEGSKA (reference sequence). The junction had 13 bases not matched to a gene; V was cut back by 5 bases and J by 8 bases. The CDR3 loop spans 16 amino acids. Library construction for TCR beta used iRepertoire HTBI primers and Arm-PCR of CDR3 regions. Original analysis: Gene usage covered 62 TRBV and 14 TRBJ segments. In TCRdb, the multiplex PCR reads were re-called with MiXCR into one record per CDR3 protein. The V and J calls reflect TCRdb's pipeline rather than the authors' work. The sample has 620,000 or so distinct CDR3 sequences; 16% are singletons. This clonotype was seen many times. Its antigen remains unknown. These same data were also listed under a study on T cells in Graves' hyperthyroidism and ophthalmopathy. This second study says: Primed by the HTBI set, a first-round RT-PCR was run on the TCR CDR3. Most clonotypes that expanded in the thyroid above 0.001 also showed up in blood.

The sequence was obtained from a woman aged 25 to 39 with Graves disease. Sequenced here: peripheral blood mononuclear cells (PBMCs), sampled at new diagnosis, from a patient treated with antithyroid drugs. This chain joins TRBV20-1 and TRBJ2-1, with 12 positions matching TRBD1. CDR3 sequence reads: CSAPPLPGQGADEQFF. The CDR3 DNA reads TGCAGTGCTCCACCCTTACCGGGACAGGGGGCCGATGAGCAGTTCTTC.